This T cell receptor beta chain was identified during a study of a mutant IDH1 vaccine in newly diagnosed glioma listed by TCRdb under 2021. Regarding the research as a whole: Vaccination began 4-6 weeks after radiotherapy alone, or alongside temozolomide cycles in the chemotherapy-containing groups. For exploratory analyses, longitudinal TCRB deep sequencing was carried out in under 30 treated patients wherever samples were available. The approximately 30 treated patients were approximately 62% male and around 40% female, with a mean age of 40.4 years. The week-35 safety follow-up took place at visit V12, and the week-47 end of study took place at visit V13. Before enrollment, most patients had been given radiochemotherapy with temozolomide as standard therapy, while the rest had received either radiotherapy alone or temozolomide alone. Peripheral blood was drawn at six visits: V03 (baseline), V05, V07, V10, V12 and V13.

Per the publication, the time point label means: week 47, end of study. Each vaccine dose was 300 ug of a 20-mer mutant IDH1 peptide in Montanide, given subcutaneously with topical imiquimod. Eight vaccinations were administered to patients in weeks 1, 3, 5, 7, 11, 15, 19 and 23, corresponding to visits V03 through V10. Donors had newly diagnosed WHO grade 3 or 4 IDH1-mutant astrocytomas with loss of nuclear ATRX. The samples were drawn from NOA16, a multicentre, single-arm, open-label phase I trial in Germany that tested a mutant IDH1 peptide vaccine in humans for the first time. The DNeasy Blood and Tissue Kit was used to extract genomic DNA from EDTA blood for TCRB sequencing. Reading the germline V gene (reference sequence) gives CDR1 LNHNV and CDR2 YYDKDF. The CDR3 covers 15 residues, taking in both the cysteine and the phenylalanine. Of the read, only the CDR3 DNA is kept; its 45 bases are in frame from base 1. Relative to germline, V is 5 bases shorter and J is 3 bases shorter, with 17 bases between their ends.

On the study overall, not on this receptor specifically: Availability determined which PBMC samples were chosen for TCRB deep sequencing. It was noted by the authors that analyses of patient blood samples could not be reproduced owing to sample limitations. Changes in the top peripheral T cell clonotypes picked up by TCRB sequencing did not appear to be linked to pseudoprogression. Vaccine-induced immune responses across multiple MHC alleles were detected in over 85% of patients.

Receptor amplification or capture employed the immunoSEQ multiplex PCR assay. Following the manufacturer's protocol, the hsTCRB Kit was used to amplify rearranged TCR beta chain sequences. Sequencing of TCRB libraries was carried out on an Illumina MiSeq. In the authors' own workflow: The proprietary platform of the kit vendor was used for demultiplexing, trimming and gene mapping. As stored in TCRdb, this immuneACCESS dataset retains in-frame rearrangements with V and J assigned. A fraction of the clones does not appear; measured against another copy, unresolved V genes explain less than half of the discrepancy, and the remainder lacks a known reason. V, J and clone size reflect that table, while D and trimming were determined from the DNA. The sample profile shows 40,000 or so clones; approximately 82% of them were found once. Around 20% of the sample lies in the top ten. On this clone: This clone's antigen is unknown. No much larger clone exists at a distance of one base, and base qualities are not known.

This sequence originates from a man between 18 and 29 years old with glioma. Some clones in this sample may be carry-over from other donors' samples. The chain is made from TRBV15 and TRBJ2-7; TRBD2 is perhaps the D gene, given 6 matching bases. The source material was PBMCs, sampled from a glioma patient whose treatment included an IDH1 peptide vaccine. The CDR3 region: CATSELAWGVYEQYF. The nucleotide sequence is TGTGCCACCAGCGAACTAGCTTGGGGGGTCTACGAGCAGTACTTC. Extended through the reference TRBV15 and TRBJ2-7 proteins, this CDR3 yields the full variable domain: DAMVIQNPRYQVTQFGKPVTLSCSQTLNHNVMYWYQQKSSQAPKLLFHYYDKDFNNEADTPDNFQSRRPNTSFCFLDIRSPGLGDTAMYLCATSELAWGVYEQYFGPGTRLTVT.